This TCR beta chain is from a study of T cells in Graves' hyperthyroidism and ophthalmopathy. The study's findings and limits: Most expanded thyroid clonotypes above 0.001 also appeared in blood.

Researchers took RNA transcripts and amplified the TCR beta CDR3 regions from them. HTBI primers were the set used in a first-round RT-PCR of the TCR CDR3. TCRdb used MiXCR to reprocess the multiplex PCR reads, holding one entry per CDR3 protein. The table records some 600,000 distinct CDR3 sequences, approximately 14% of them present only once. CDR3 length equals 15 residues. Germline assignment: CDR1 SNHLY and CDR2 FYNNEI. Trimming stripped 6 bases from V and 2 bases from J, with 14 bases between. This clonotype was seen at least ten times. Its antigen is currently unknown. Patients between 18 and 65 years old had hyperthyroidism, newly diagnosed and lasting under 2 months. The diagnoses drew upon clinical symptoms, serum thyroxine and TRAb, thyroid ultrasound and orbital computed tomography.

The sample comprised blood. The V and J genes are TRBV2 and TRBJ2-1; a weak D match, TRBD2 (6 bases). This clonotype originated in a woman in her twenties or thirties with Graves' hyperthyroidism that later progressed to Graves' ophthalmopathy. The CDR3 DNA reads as TGTGCCAGCAGAGCCGGGACTGATACCTACAATGAGCAGTTCTTC. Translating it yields CASRAGTDTYNEQFF.